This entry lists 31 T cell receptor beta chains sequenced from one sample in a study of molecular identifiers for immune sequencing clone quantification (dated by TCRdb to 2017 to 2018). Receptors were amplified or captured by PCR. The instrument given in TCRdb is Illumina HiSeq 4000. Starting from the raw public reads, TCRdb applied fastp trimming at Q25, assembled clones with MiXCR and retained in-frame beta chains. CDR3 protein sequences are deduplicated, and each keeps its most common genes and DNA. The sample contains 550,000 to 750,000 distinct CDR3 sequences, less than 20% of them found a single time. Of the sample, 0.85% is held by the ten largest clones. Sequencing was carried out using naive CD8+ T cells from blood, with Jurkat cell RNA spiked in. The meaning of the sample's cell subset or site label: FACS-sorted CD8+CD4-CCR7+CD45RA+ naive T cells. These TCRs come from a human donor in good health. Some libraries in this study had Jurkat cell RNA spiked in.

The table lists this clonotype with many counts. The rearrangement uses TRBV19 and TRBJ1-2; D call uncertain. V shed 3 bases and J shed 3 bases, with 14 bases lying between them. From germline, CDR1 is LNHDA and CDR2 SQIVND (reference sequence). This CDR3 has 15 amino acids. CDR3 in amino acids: CASSIAITGDYGYTF. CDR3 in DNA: TGTGCCAGTAGTATCGCGATAACGGGCGACTATGGCTACACCTTC.

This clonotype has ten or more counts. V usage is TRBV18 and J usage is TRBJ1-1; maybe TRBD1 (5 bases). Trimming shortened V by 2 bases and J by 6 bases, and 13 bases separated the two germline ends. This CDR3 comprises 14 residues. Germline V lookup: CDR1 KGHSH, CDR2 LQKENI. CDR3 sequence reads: CASSPVPGDAEAFF. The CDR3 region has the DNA TGTGCCAGCTCACCAGTCCCCGGGGACGCTGAAGCTTTCTTT.

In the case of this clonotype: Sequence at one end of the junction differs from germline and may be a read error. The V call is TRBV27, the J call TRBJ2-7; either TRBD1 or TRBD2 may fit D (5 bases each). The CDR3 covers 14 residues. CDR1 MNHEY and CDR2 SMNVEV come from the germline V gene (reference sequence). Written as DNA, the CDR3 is TGTACCAGCAGTTTATGGGGACCGAACTACGAGCAGTACTTC. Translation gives CTSSLWGPNYEQYF.

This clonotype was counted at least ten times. The DNA for the CDR3 is TGCAGCGTTAGGACAGGGAGTAACTATGGCTACACCTTC. It translates to CSVRTGSNYGYTF. V gene TRBV29-1 combines with J gene TRBJ1-2; 8 nucleotides agree with TRBD1. J gave up 1 base and V 5 bases, and 3 bases lay outside the gene matches. The CDR3 contains 13 residues. Looked up from germline, CDR1 is SQVTM and CDR2 is ANQGSEA.

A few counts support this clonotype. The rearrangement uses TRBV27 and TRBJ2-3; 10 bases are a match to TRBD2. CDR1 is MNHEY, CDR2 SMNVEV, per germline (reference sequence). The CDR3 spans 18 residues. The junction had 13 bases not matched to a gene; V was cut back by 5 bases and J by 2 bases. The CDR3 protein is CASSPLTPSGGVTDTQYF. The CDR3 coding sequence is TGTGCCAGCAGTCCGCTTACCCCCAGCGGGGGGGTCACAGATACGCAGTATTTT.

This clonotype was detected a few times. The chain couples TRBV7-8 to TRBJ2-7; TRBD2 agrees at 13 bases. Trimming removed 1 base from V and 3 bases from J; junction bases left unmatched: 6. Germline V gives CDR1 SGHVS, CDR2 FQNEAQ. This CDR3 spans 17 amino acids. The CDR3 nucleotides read TGTGCCAGCAGCTTAGTCCGGACTAGCGGGGGTTACTACGAGCAGTACTTC. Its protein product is CASSLVRTSGGYYEQYF.

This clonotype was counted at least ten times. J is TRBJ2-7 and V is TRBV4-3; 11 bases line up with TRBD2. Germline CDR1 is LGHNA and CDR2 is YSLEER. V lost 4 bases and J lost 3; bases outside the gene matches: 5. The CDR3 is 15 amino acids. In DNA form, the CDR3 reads TGCGCCAGCAGCCCATCGCTAGCGGGAGGCTACGAGCAGTACTTC. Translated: CASSPSLAGGYEQYF.

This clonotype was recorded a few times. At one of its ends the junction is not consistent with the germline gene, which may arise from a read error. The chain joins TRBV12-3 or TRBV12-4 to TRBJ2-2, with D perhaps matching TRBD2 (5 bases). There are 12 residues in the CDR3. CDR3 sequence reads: CASRIRSGELLF. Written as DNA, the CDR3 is TGTGCCAGCAGGATCAGATCCGGGGAGCTGCTTTTT.

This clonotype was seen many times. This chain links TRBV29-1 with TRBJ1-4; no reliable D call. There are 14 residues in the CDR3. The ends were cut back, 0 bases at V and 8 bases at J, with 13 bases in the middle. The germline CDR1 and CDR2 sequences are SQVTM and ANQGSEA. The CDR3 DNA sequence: TGCAGCGTTGAAGAATTGGACCCTTGGGAAAAACTGTTTTTT. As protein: CSVEELDPWEKLFF.

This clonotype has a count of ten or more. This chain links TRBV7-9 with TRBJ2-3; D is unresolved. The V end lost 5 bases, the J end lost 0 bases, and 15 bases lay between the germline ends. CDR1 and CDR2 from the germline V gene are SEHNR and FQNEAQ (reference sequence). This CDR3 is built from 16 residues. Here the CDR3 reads CASSLVGLVSTDTQYF. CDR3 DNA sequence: TGTGCCAGCAGCCTCGTTGGGTTGGTAAGCACAGATACGCAGTATTTT.

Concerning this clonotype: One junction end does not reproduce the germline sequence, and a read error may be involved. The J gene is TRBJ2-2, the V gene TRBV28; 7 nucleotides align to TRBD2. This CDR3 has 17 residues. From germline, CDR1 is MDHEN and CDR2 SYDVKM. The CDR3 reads CASSLRAGTFRTGELLF. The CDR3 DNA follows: TGTGCCAGCAGTCTACGAGCGGGGACCTTCAGGACCGGGGAGCTGCTTTTT.

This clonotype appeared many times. The CDR3 loop is CSARERDRGYYGYTF. CDR3 DNA sequence: TGCAGTGCTAGAGAGAGGGACAGGGGGTACTATGGCTACACCTTC. The rearrangement links TRBV20-1 to TRBJ1-2, with 11 nucleotides matching TRBD1. In germline, CDR1 is DFQATT, CDR2 SNEGSKA (reference sequence). The CDR3 has 15 amino acids. J was trimmed by 3 bases and V by 0 bases; bases with no gene match: 3.

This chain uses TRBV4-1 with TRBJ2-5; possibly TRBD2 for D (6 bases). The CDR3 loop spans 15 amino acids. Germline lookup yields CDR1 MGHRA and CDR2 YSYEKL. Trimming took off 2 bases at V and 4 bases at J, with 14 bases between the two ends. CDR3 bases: TGCGCCAGCAGCCAAATAATAGCGGAGGCAGAGACCCAGTACTTC. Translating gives CASSQIIAEAETQYF.

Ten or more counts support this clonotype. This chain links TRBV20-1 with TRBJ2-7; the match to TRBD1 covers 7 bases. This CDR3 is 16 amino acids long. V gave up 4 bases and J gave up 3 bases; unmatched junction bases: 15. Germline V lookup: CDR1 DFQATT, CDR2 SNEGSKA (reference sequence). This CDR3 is CSAIGPGGQASYEQYF. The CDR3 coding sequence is TGCAGTGCTATAGGCCCGGGTGGACAGGCCAGCTACGAGCAGTACTTC.

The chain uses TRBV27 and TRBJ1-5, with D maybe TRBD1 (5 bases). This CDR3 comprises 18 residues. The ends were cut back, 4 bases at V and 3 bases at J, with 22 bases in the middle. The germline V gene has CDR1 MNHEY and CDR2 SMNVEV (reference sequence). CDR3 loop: CASSSLSPPGGINQPQHF. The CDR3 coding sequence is TGTGCCAGCAGTTCGTTGTCCCCGCCGGGGGGTATCAATCAGCCCCAGCATTTT.

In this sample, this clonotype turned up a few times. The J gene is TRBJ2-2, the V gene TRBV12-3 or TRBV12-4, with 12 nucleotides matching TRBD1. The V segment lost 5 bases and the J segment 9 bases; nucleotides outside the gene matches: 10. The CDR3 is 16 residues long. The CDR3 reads CASSEPGQGARWELFF. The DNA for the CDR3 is TGTGCCAGCAGTGAGCCGGGACAGGGGGCACGGTGGGAGCTGTTTTTT.

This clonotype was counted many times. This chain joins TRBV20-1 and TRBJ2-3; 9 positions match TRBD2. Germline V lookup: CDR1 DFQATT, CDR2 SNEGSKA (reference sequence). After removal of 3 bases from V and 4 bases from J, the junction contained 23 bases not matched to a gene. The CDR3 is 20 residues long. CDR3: CSASTFGLSAGGPAPDTQYF. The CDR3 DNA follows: TGCAGTGCTAGTACGTTCGGATTATCGGCGGGAGGGCCCGCCCCAGATACGCAGTATTTT.

The CDR3 DNA reads TGCAGTGCTAGGTCACCCGGGGTAGTAGCGGGGGGGCCCTGGGTAGAGACCCAGTACTTC. Translating it yields CSARSPGVVAGGPWVETQYF. The V gene is TRBV20-1, the J gene TRBJ2-5; 11 bases are shared with TRBD2. There are 20 residues in the CDR3. In germline, CDR1 is DFQATT, CDR2 SNEGSKA (reference sequence). Unmatched junction bases numbered 22, after V lost 3 bases and J lost 4 bases.

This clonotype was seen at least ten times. The chain's CDR3 is CSVEVTGDTEAFF. DNA for the CDR3: TGCAGCGTTGAAGTGACAGGGGACACTGAAGCTTTCTTT. This rearrangement joins TRBV29-1 to TRBJ1-1, with 8 bases aligning to TRBD1. V shed 1 base, J shed 3 bases, and the junction held 1 base outside the gene matches. The CDR3 runs to 13 residues. Germline V gene sequence: CDR1 SQVTM, CDR2 ANQGSEA.

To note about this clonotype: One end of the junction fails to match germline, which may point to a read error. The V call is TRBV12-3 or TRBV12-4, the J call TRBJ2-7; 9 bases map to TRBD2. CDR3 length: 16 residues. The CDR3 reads CTSSLGIAGVVGEQYF. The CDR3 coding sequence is TGTACCAGCAGTTTGGGGATAGCGGGGGTGGTTGGCGAGCAGTACTTC.

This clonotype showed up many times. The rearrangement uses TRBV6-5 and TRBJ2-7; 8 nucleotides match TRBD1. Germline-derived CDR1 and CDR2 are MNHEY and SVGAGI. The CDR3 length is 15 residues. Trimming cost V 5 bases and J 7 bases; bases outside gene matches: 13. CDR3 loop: CASSKDRGSSQEQYF. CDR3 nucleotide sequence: TGTGCCAGCAGTAAAGACAGGGGCTCGTCTCAGGAGCAGTACTTC.

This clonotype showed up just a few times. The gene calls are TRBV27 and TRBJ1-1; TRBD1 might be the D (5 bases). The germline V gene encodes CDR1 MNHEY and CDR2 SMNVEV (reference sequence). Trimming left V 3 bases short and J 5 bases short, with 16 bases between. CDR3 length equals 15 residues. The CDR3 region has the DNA TGTGCCAGCAGTTTTCAGGGCCCGGGTTGGACTGAAGCTTTCTTT. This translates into CASSFQGPGWTEAFF.

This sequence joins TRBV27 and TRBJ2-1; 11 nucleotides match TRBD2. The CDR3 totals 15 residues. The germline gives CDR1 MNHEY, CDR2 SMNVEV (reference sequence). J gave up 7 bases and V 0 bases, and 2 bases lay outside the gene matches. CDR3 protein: CASSLSSGRENEQFF. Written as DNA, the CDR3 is TGTGCCAGCAGTTTATCTAGCGGGAGGGAAAATGAGCAGTTCTTC.

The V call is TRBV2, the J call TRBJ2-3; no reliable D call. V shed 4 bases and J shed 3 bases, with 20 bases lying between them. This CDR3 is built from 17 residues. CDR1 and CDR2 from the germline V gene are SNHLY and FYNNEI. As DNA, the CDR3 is TGTGCCAGCAGTGCGTTAGCATTCTCAGAAACTACAGATACGCAGTATTTT. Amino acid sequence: CASSALAFSETTDTQYF. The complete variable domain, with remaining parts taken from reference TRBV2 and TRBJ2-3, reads EPEVTQTPSHQVTQMGQEVILRCVPISNHLYFYWYRQILGQKVEFLVSFYNNEISEKSEIFDDQFSVERPDGSNFTLKIRSTKLEDSAMYFCASSALAFSETTDTQYFGPGTRLTVL.

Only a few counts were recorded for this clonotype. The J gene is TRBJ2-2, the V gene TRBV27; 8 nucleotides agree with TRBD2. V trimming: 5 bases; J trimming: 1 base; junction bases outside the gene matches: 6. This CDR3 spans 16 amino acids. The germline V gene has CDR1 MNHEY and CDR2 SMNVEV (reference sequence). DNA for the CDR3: TGTGCCAGCAGTCCACCGGGACTAGGGAACACCGGGGAGCTGTTTTTT. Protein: CASSPPGLGNTGELFF.

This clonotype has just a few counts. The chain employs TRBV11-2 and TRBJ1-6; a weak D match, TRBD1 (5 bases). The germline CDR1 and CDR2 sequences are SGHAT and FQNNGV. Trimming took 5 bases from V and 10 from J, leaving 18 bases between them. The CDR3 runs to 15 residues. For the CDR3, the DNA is TGTGCCAGCAGCCTCGAGGCTGCCCCAGGGTCACCCCTCCACTTT. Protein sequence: CASSLEAAPGSPLHF.

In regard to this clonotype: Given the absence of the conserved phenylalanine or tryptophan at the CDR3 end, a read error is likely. The CDR3 DNA reads TGTGCCAGCAGCTCCACTCACAGGGAGGGGAACTATGGCTACACCGTC. It encodes CASSSTHREGNYGYTV. The rearrangement joins TRBV12-3 or TRBV12-4 to TRBJ1-2, with D possibly matching TRBD1 (6 bases). The V and J ends lost 6 bases and 2 bases respectively, with 19 bases between them. The CDR3 sequence is 16 residues long.

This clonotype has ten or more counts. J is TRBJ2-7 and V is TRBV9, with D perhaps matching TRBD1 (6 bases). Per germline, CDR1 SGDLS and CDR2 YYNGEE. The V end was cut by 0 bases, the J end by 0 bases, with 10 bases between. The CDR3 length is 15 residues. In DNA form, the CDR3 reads TGTGCCAGCAGCGTAGGAACAGGGAGCTCCTACGAGCAGTACTTC. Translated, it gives CASSVGTGSSYEQYF.

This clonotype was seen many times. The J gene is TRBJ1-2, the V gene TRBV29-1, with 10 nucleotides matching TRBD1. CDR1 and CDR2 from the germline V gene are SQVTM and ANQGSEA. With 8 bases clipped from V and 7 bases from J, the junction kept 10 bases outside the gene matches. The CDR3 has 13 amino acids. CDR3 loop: CSTRQGALSGYTF. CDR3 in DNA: TGCAGCACTCGACAGGGGGCCCTTTCTGGCTACACCTTC.

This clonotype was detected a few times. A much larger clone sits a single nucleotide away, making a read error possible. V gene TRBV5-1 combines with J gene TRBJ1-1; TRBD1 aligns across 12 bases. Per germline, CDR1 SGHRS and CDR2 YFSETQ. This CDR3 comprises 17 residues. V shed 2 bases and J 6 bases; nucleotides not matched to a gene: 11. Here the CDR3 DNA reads TGCGCCAGCAGCTTAACCGGGACAGGGGGCAAATCCGCTGAAGCTTTCTTT. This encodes CASSLTGTGGKSAEAFF.

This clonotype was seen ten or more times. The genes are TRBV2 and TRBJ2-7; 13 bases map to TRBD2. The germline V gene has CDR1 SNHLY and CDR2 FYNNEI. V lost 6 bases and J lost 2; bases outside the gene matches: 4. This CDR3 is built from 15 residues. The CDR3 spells CASSTGLAGAYEQYF. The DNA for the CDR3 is TGTGCCAGCAGCACAGGACTAGCGGGGGCCTACGAGCAGTACTTC.